One sample yielded the 20 T cell receptor beta chains listed below, sequenced in a study of T cell responses to AZD1222 COVID-19 vaccine. Only in-frame clones appear in the TCRdb table, and some are missing; sequencing was by immunoSEQ multiplex PCR. Here the sample spans under 150,000 clones, more than 70% being singletons. This specimen consisted of peripheral blood, obtained 28 days after the second AZD1222 dose. Every receptor here comes from an adult who received the AZD1222 COVID-19 vaccine.

Only one count was recorded for this clone. This rearrangement joins TRBV19 to TRBJ1-3; perhaps TRBD1 as D (6 bases). CDR3 size: 20 residues. V was trimmed by 5 bases and J by 5 bases, leaving 31 bases between them. CDR1 is LNHDA and CDR2 is SQIVND in the germline V gene (reference sequence). The CDR3 loop is CASSPPPTGISGRGRNTIYF. The CDR3 nucleotides are TGTGCCAGTAGTCCACCGCCAACAGGGATCTCCGGTCGCGGACGAAACACCATATATTTT.

The chain is built from TRBV10-3 and TRBJ1-5, with D possibly matching TRBD1 (5 bases). V was clipped by 3 bases and J by 2 bases, with 14 bases between them. The CDR3 runs 16 residues. The germline CDR1 and CDR2 sequences are ENHRY and SYGVKD. The chain's CDR3 is CAISDPTDSRNQPQHF. CDR3 sequence (DNA): TGTGCCATCAGTGACCCGACAGACTCACGCAATCAGCCCCAGCATTTT.

The chain joins TRBV6-1 to TRBJ2-7, with D maybe TRBD2 (5 bases). Germline values: CDR1 MNHNS, CDR2 SASEGT. This CDR3 contains 13 residues. Trimming removed 0 bases at V and 3 bases at J, with 6 bases between. CDR3 sequence reads: CASSEAEVYEQYF. In nucleotides, the CDR3 is TGTGCCAGCAGTGAAGCGGAGGTCTACGAGCAGTACTTC.

The chain carries TRBV6-2 or TRBV6-3 and TRBJ1-1; D remains unclear. The germline CDR1 and CDR2 sequences are MNHEY and SVGEGT. This CDR3 is 13 amino acids long. The ends were cut back, 3 bases at V and 1 base at J, with 6 bases in the middle. The CDR3 here is CASSYGRNTEAFF. CDR3 coding DNA: TGTGCCAGCAGTTATGGTCGGAACACTGAAGCTTTCTTT.

This chain uses TRBV25-1 with TRBJ2-5; D remains unclear. Germline lookup yields CDR1 MGHDK and CDR2 SYGVNS. Between the trimmed V and J ends, which lost 3 bases and 5 bases, there was a span of 4 bases. The CDR3 is made up of 11 amino acids. The CDR3 DNA follows: TGTGCCAGCAGTGATACGGAGACCCAGTACTTC. Its protein is CASSDTETQYF.

The V gene is TRBV9, the J gene TRBJ2-1; TRBD1 or TRBD2 may be the D gene (6 bases each). The germline gives CDR1 SGDLS, CDR2 YYNGEE. This CDR3 has 14 residues. V was pared by 3 bases and J by 5 bases, with 12 bases between. The CDR3 bases are TGTGCCAGCAGCGGGTCGGGGGCCAACAATGAGCAGTTCTTC. Residues: CASSGSGANNEQFF.

The CDR3 bases are TGTGCCAGCTCACCCCGAGAGGGGGCGGACTATGGCTACACCTTC. Translated, it gives CASSPREGADYGYTF. The chain uses TRBV18 and TRBJ1-2; 7 nucleotides line up with TRBD1. Germline V lookup: CDR1 KGHSH, CDR2 LQKENI. The CDR3 is 15 amino acids. The V and J ends lost 3 bases and 3 bases, in that order; junction bases with no gene match: 7. Full variable domain (outside the CDR3, taken from reference TRBV18 and TRBJ1-2): NAGVMQNPRHLVRRRGQEARLRCSPMKGHSHVYWYRQLPEEGLKFMVYLQKENIIDESGMPKERFSAEFPKEGPSILRIQQVVRGDSAAYFCASSPREGADYGYTFGSGTRLTVV.

This clone has more than one count but fewer than ten. The rearrangement uses TRBV6-4 and TRBJ1-2; the D is unclear. Germline V lookup: CDR1 MRHNA, CDR2 SNTAGT. V was clipped by 4 bases and J by 6 bases, with 12 bases between them. CDR3 length: 13 amino acids. CDR3 residues: CASSGRGRDGYTF. The CDR3 DNA sequence: TGTGCCAGCAGTGGCCGGGGAAGGGATGGCTACACCTTC.

The gene calls are TRBV7-8 and TRBJ1-4; D uncertain. Germline V gene sequence: CDR1 SGHVS, CDR2 FQNEAQ. Trimming removed 5 bases from V and 3 bases from J, with 16 bases in between. The length of the CDR3 is 16 residues. CDR3 DNA: TGTGCCAGCAGCGACGGTCGTCGTGAACCTAATGAAAAACTGTTTTTT. The encoded protein is CASSDGRREPNEKLFF.

The rearrangement links TRBV19 to TRBJ1-2; no definite D call. CDR1 and CDR2 (germline): LNHDA, SQIVND (reference sequence). This CDR3 is built from 13 residues. V lost 8 bases to trimming and J lost 10 bases, with 20 bases between them. The CDR3 spells CASGGLTRHDYTF. The CDR3 DNA reads TGTGCCAGTGGCGGATTGACCCGGCATGACTACACCTTC.

This chain connects TRBV5-1 to TRBJ1-5; TRBD1 matches at 8 bases. The CDR3 runs 15 residues. Germline V gene sequence: CDR1 SGHRS, CDR2 YFSETQ. After removal of 1 base from V and 2 bases from J, the junction contained 2 bases not matched to a gene. CDR3: CASSLTGQGNQPQHF. As DNA, the CDR3 is TGCGCCAGCAGCTTGACGGGACAGGGCAATCAGCCCCAGCATTTT.

V gene TRBV4-3 combines with J gene TRBJ2-2; TRBD1 or TRBD2 may be the D gene (6 bases each). V lost 5 bases to trimming and J lost 4 bases, with 20 bases between them. The germline V gene has CDR1 LGHNA and CDR2 YSLEER. The CDR3 covers 17 residues. Written as DNA, the CDR3 is TGCGCCAGCAGCACCCAATGGGGGGCGGGGAGCACCGGGGAGCTGTTTTTT. It encodes CASSTQWGAGSTGELFF.

The chain uses TRBV13 and TRBJ2-1; 11 bases map to TRBD2. The germline V gene encodes CDR1 PRHDT and CDR2 FYEKMQ (reference sequence). The CDR3 spans 15 residues. V lost 5 bases to trimming and J lost 4 bases; unmatched junction nucleotides: 4. The CDR3 sequence is CASSATSGGYNEQFF. The CDR3 DNA is TGTGCCAGCAGCGCCACTAGCGGGGGATACAATGAGCAGTTCTTC.

The chain combines TRBV6-5 with TRBJ1-4; D is unresolved. V lost 5 bases, J lost 7 bases, and 14 bases lay in between. CDR3 length: 14 amino acids. Per germline, CDR1 MNHEY and CDR2 SVGAGI. CDR3 DNA sequence: TGTGCCAGCAGTAGGACCCCTCGGGGTGAAAAACTGTTTTTT. It encodes CASSRTPRGEKLFF.

This chain joins TRBV9 and TRBJ1-3, with 7 bases matching TRBD1. The germline V gene has CDR1 SGDLS and CDR2 YYNGEE. The CDR3 consists of 14 residues. Unmatched junction bases numbered 9, after V lost 4 bases and J lost 8 bases. CDR3 amino acids: CASSPDRVGYTIYF. Written as DNA, the CDR3 is TGTGCCAGCAGCCCCGACAGGGTCGGGTACACCATATATTTT.

This chain links TRBV28 with TRBJ2-5; 8 nucleotides agree with TRBD1. V shed 0 bases and J 4 bases; nucleotides not matched to a gene: 13. This CDR3 contains 18 residues. CDR1 MDHEN and CDR2 SYDVKM come from the germline V gene. The CDR3 sequence: CASSLWRITGGIGETQYF. The CDR3 DNA sequence: TGTGCCAGCAGTTTATGGCGAATTACAGGGGGTATTGGAGAGACCCAGTACTTC.

This rearrangement joins TRBV5-1 to TRBJ1-1; TRBD1 matches at 8 bases. This CDR3 is 15 amino acids long. V trimming: 3 bases; J trimming: 8 bases; junction bases outside the gene matches: 12. CDR1 is SGHRS and CDR2 is YFSETQ in the germline V gene. CDR3 sequence reads: CASSSSGTGPFEAFF. The CDR3 DNA sequence: TGCGCCAGCAGCTCATCCGGGACAGGCCCTTTCGAAGCTTTCTTT.

In DNA, the CDR3 is TGTGCCAGCAGAAATGGACAGGGGAGAAGTGGCTACACCTTC. It specifies CASRNGQGRSGYTF. V and J are TRBV2 and TRBJ1-2; 9 nucleotides match TRBD1. The CDR3 is made up of 14 amino acids. Germline V gene data show CDR1 as SNHLY and CDR2 as FYNNEI. Trimming at V came to 6 bases and at J to 7 bases, leaving 9 bases not matched to a gene.

This chain connects TRBV19 to TRBJ2-1, with 10 positions matching TRBD1. J lost 9 bases, V lost 5 bases, and 16 bases had no gene match. CDR3 length equals 17 residues. Germline V gives CDR1 LNHDA, CDR2 SQIVND (reference sequence). This chain's CDR3 is CASSPRFGTGVHVEQFF. DNA of the CDR3: TGTGCCAGTAGTCCGCGCTTTGGGACAGGGGTTCACGTTGAGCAGTTCTTC.

This chain uses TRBV12-3 or TRBV12-4 with TRBJ2-7; D not resolved. The CDR3 length is 13 residues. With 6 bases removed from V and 4 bases from J, the gap between germline ends came to 13 bases. The CDR3, as DNA: TGTGCCAGCAGGGCCCCTGGGGTTTACGAGCAGTACTTC. Its translation is CASRAPGVYEQYF.